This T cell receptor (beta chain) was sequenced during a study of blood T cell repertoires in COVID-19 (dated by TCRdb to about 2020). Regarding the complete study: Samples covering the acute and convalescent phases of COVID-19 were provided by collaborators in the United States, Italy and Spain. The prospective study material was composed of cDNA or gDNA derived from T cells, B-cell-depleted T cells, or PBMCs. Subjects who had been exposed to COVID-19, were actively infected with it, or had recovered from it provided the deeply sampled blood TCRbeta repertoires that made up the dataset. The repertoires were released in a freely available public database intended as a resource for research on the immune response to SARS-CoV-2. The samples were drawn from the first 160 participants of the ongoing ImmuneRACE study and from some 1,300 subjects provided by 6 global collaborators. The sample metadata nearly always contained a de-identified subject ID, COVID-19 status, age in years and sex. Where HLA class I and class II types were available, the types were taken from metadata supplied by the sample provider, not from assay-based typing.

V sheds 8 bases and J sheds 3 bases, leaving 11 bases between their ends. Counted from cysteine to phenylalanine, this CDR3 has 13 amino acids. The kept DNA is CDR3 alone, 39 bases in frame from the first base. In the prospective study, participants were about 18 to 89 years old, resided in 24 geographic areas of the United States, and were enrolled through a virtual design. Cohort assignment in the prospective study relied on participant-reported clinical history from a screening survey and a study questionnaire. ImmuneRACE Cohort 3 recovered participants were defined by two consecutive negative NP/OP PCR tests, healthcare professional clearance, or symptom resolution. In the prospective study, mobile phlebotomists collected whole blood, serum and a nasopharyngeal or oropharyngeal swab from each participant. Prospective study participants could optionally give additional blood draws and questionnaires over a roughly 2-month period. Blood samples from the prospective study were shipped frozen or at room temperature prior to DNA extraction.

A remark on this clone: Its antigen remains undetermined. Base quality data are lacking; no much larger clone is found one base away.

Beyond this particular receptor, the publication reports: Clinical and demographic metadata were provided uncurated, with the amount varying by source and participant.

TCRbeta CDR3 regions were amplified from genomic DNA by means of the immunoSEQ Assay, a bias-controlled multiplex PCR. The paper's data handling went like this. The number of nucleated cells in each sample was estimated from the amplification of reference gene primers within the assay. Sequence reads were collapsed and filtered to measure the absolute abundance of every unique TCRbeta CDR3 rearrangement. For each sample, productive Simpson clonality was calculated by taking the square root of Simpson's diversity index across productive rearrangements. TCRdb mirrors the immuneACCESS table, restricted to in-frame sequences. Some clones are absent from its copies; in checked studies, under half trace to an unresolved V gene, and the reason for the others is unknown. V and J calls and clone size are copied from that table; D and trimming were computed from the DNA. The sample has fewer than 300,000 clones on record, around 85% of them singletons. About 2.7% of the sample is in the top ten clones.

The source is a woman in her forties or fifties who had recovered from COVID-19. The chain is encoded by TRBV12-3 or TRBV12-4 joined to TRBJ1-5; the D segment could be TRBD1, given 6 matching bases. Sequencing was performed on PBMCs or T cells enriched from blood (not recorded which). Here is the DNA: TGTGCCAGCGGAACAGGGATCAATCAGCCCCAGCATTTT. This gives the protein CASGTGINQPQHF.